This TCR beta chain was retrieved from a study of radiation and T cells in renal cell carcinoma. Details on this clone: What it binds is unknown.

General study findings and limits: Top 100 clonotypes averaged approximately 50% in irradiated versus approximately 45% in nephrectomy-only tumors.

Treatment given: treatment-naive control, cytoreductive nephrectomy. Assay used: immunoSEQ multiplex PCR; TCRdb lists only in-frame clones, some missing. The sample contains under 9,000 clones, roughly 68% of which appear only once. This CDR3 contains 11 residues. Per germline, CDR1 SGHNT and CDR2 YYREEE (reference sequence). V was trimmed by 4 bases and J by 4 bases, leaving 5 bases between them. The specimen comprised tumor tissue, sampled from a patient whose treatment was nephrectomy without radiotherapy. The source of this sequence is a man aged 55 to 70 with renal cell carcinoma. This chain links TRBV5-4 with TRBJ2-5; D unclear. The CDR3 loop reads CASSMGETQYF. The CDR3 nucleotides are TGTGCCAGCAGCATGGGAGAGACCCAGTACTTC.